One TCR beta chain is described in this entry. The antigen is unknown. Primers included in the PCR were 60 Vbeta and 13 Jbeta primers. Sequenced by immunoSEQ multiplex PCR; TCRdb stores in-frame clones only, minus some. Among around 140,000 clones listed, less than 80% were seen once. This specimen comes from a study of cytomegalovirus exposure and HLA in healthy donors. Looked up from germline, CDR1 is KGHSH and CDR2 is LQKENI. CDR3 length: 15 amino acids. V gave up 0 bases and J gave up 5 bases; unmatched junction bases: 6. Points from the study as a whole: In an earlier analysis, about 90% or about 30%: the productive usage of most TCR beta V segments. Confirmation was obtained in vitro that three CMV-associated chains are specific for CMV antigens.

Sequenced sample: PBMCs. The J gene is TRBJ2-5, the V gene TRBV18, with TRBD1 identical over 7 bases. The sequence derives from a man aged 45 to 65 in good health and CMV-seropositive. In nucleotides, the CDR3 is TGTGCCAGCTCACCACCCGAGGGGGCAGAGGAGACCCAGTACTTC. It is translated as CASSPPEGAEETQYF.